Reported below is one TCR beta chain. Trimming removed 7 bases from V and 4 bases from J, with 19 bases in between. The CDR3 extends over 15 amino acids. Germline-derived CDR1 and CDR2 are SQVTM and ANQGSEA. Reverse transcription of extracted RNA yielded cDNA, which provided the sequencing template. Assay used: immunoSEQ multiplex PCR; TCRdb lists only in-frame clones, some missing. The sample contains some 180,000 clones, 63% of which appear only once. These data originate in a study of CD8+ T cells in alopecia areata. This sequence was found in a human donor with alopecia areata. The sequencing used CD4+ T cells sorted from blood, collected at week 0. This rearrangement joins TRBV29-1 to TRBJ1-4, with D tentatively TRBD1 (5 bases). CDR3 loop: CSALRGDPFNEKLFF. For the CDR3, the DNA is TGCAGCGCGCTTAGGGGAGACCCCTTTAATGAAAAACTGTTTTTT.